This TCR beta chain was observed in a study of CD8+CD57+ T cells in acquired aplastic anemia. Study information: Sorted cells (CD4+ and CD8+) yielded DNA amounts that averaged approximately 2.9 ug.

Notes on this clonotype: One junction end does not reproduce the germline sequence, and a read error may be involved.

The CDR3 contains 15 residues. Germline V gene sequence: CDR1 SSHAT, CDR2 FNYEAQ (reference sequence). The TCR beta profiling, which covered VDJ combination and CDR3 sequence, was carried out using genomic DNA as the template. TCRdb called the reads again in MiXCR, with one record for every CDR3 protein. The repertoire holds a few hundred thousand distinct CDR3 sequences, with 55% to 70% as singletons. Sequencing input: sorted CD4+, CD8+, or CD8+CD57+ T cells (not recorded which) from PBMCs. The chain recombines TRBV7-7 with TRBJ2-7; TRBD2 is a possible D gene (6 bases). The receptor was isolated from a human donor in good health, serving as a control. The DNA of the CDR3 is TGTGCTAGCAGCTTAGGTGGGGCTAGCGATAGTGAGCAGTACTTC. Translation: CASSLGGASDSEQYF. Full variable domain (outside the CDR3, taken from reference TRBV7-7 and TRBJ2-7): GAGVSQSPRYKVTKRGQDVTLRCDPISSHATLYWYQQALGQGPEFLTYFNYEAQPDKSGLPSDRFSAERPEGSISTLTIQRTEQRDSAMYRCASSLGGASDSEQYFGPGTRLTVT.